The entry that follows covers one T cell receptor (beta chain) sequence. The CDR3 has 14 amino acids. Germline V gives CDR1 LNHDA, CDR2 SQIVND (reference sequence). V was trimmed by 3 bases and J by 7 bases, leaving 13 bases between them. This sample was taken from a study of blood T cell repertoires in COVID-19. Some clones are missing from TCRdb's copy, which holds only in-frame ones; the method was immunoSEQ multiplex PCR. The sample comprises approximately 120,000 clones, under 85% of which are singletons, and 15% to 20% rests with the top ten. This TCR came from a man aged 30 to 39 who had recovered from COVID-19. The chain combines TRBV19 with TRBJ1-5, with a tentative D call TRBD1 (6 bases). The source material was PBMCs or T cells enriched from blood (not recorded which). In DNA, the CDR3 is TGTGCCAGTAGTATGAGGAAGGGGGAACAGCCCCAGCATTTT. This translates into CASSMRKGEQPQHF.